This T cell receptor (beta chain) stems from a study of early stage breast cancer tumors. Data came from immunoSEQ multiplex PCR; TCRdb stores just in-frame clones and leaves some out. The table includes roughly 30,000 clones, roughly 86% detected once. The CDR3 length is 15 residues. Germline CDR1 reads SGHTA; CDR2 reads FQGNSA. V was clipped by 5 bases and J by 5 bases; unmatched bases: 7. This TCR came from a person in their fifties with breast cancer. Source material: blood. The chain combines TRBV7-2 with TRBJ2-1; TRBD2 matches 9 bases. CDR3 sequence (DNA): TGTGCCAGCAGCCTTATAGCGGGAGTAAACAATGAGCAGTTCTTC. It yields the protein CASSLIAGVNNEQFF. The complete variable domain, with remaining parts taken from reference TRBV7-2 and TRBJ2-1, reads GAGVSQSPSNKVTEKGKDVELRCDPISGHTALYWYRQSLGQGLEFLIYFQGNSAPDKSGLPSDRFSAERTGGSVSTLTIQRTQQEDSAVYLCASSLIAGVNNEQFFGPGTRLTVL.